This T cell receptor (beta chain) came from a study of post-analysis software for immune sequencing data. Study at large: The courses of disease that were included comprised relapsing-remitting, secondary progressive and progressive-relapsing multiple sclerosis. The study, taken as a whole, reports: There were about five TRBV segments more frequent in patients than controls, and TRBV5-6, TRBV5-1 and TRBV20-1 were among them. Samples sharing a preparation batch grouped tightly together when assessed by F measure. Diversity measured as normalized Chao1 was significantly lower in multiple sclerosis patients than in controls.

As concerns this clonotype: The antigen remains unidentified.

cDNA libraries for TCR beta contained unique molecular identifiers. Once roughly 0.9 to 10 million T cells were used, hundreds of thousands of cDNA molecules resulted. A single record per CDR3 protein comes from TCRdb applying MiXCR to the PCR reads. Of roughly 400,000 distinct CDR3 sequences listed, about 39% were seen once; the top ten hold 7.6%. The germline V gene encodes CDR1 MDHEN and CDR2 SYDVKM. Losses at the gene ends were 5 bases for V and 2 bases for J; bases not matched to a gene: 10. This CDR3 spans 17 amino acids. The sequence was obtained from a girl under 10 years old with multiple sclerosis. Sequenced sample: blood. The chain joins TRBV28 to TRBJ1-4, with 8 bases aligning to TRBD1. The CDR3: CASSPGGEFGTNEKLFF. The CDR3 coding sequence is TGTGCCAGCAGTCCAGGGGGCGAATTTGGGACTAATGAAAAACTGTTTTTT.